The 11 T cell receptor beta chains given below trace back to one sample, sequenced in a study of shared clonotypes between healthy human individuals. Profiled with immunoSEQ multiplex PCR; TCRdb holds only in-frame clones, not every one. The sample records 400,000 to 600,000 clones, roughly 85% being singletons. Material for sequencing was PBMCs. These receptors all come from a woman between 35 and 50 years old in good health. Some clones in this sample may be carry-over from other donors' samples.

V and J are TRBV6-6 and TRBJ2-2; D unclear. The V and J ends lost 0 bases and 3 bases respectively, with 5 bases between them. The CDR3 spans 14 residues. CDR1 is MNHNY, CDR2 SVGAGI, per germline (reference sequence). The CDR3, as DNA: TGTGCCAGCAGTTACTCCGGAGACACCGGGGAGCTGTTTTTT. Translated, it gives CASSYSGDTGELFF.

This clone was recorded once. This rearrangement joins TRBV18 to TRBJ2-2, with D perhaps matching TRBD1 (5 bases). Germline V gene data show CDR1 as KGHSH and CDR2 as LQKENI. V was clipped by 3 bases and J by 6 bases, with 20 bases between them. This CDR3 is 17 amino acids long. The CDR3 DNA follows: TGTGCCAGCTCACCTCGGCCAACAGGCCCCCCCGCCGGGGAGCTGTTTTTT. Translating gives CASSPRPTGPPAGELFF.

CDR3 coding DNA: TGTGCCAGCAGTCCCGGACTAGCAACCCACGAGCAGTACTTC. It specifies CASSPGLATHEQYF. This rearrangement joins TRBV28 to TRBJ2-7, with TRBD2 identical over 8 bases. The CDR3 length is 14 residues. CDR1 is MDHEN and CDR2 is SYDVKM in the germline V gene. Unmatched junction bases numbered 8, after V lost 5 bases and J lost 5 bases.

The chain recombines TRBV19 with TRBJ2-1; no clear D. CDR3 size: 16 residues. The germline CDR1 and CDR2 sequences are LNHDA and SQIVND (reference sequence). V lost 1 base and J 0 bases, leaving 10 bases between the germline ends. The CDR3 is CASSIVKSSSYNEQFF. In DNA, the CDR3 is TGTGCCAGTAGTATAGTTAAGTCGAGCTCCTACAATGAGCAGTTCTTC.

The chain recombines TRBV4-1 with TRBJ2-1; D not resolved. Trimming shortened V by 4 bases and J by 4 bases, and 11 bases separated the two germline ends. The CDR3 has 14 residues. Germline loops: CDR1 MGHRA, CDR2 YSYEKL. The CDR3 loop is CASSLRAVYNEQFF. CDR3 in DNA: TGCGCCAGCAGCCTAAGGGCGGTTTACAATGAGCAGTTCTTC.

This clone has just a few counts. The CDR3 DNA reads as TGTGCCAGCAGTGACAGGGGAGGGGAAGATACGCAGTATTTT. Its translation: CASSDRGGEDTQYF. This chain connects TRBV6-4 to TRBJ2-3, with 7 bases fitting TRBD2. The V gene's germline CDR1 is MRHNA and CDR2 SNTAGT. CDR3 length equals 14 residues. After removal of 2 bases from V and 5 bases from J, the junction contained 4 bases not matched to a gene.

This clone was seen ten or more times. This chain links TRBV6-1 with TRBJ1-6; TRBD1 matches at 9 bases. The junction had 8 bases not matched to a gene; V was cut back by 6 bases and J by 11 bases. The germline V gene has CDR1 MNHNS and CDR2 SASEGT. This CDR3 has 14 residues. The CDR3 DNA is TGTGCCAGCAGGGGACAGGGAATGGGACCACCCCTCCACTTT. It specifies CASRGQGMGPPLHF.

This rearrangement joins TRBV11-3 to TRBJ2-1; D not certain. V shed 3 bases and J shed 2 bases, with 14 bases lying between them. CDR1 and CDR2 from the germline V gene are SGHNT and YENEEA. The CDR3 sequence is 16 residues long. CDR3 nucleotides: TGTGCCAGCAGCTTGGCGGCCAATGTCCCCTACAATGAGCAGTTCTTC. It is translated as CASSLAANVPYNEQFF.

The table lists this clone with a count of one. The gene calls are TRBV18 and TRBJ1-4; tentative D call: TRBD1 (6 bases). This CDR3 has 14 amino acids. The germline V gene encodes CDR1 KGHSH and CDR2 LQKENI. V lost 2 bases and J lost 7, with 11 bases in between. The CDR3 coding sequence is TGTGCCAGCTCACCATCCAGGGGCTTTGAAAAACTGTTTTTT. It translates to CASSPSRGFEKLFF.

The chain is built from TRBV9 and TRBJ2-1; 12 bases map to TRBD2. The CDR3 spans 20 residues. Germline loops: CDR1 SGDLS, CDR2 YYNGEE. The V gene end was trimmed by 0 bases and the J gene end by 0 bases; junction bases not matched to a gene: 10. CDR3 region: CASSVAMTSGSFPSYNEQFF. CDR3 nucleotides: TGTGCCAGCAGCGTAGCAATGACTAGCGGGAGCTTCCCCTCCTACAATGAGCAGTTCTTC.

CDR3 region: CASSTGTPWDSYEQYF. The CDR3 DNA follows: TGTGCCAGTAGTACCGGGACACCTTGGGACTCCTACGAGCAGTACTTC. The chain joins TRBV19 to TRBJ2-7; weak D call: TRBD1 (6 bases). Germline values: CDR1 LNHDA, CDR2 SQIVND (reference sequence). Deletions cut 4 bases from V and 0 bases from J, with 16 bases between. The CDR3 is made up of 16 amino acids.